The clone carrying this T cell receptor (beta chain) was recorded a few times. The ends were cut back, 3 bases at V and 5 bases at J, with 16 bases in the middle. Germline CDR1 and CDR2: LNHNV and YYDKDF (reference sequence). The CDR3 length is 15 residues. This sample was included in a study of blood T cells in healthy people across ages. Primed by a sample-barcoded 5' primer and a J-beta primer mix, a second PCR proceeded for about 6 to 11 cycles. TCRdb re-called the 5' RACE reads with MiXCR, one entry per CDR3 protein. Found here are about 1.4 million distinct CDR3 sequences, around 59% of them singletons; the top ten hold 6.7%.

The TCR was taken from a man in his late teens or twenties in good health. The chain combines TRBV15 with TRBJ1-2; possibly TRBD1 for D (5 bases). The sample comprised blood. CDR3 protein: CATSRASTASYGYTF. The CDR3 DNA follows: TGTGCCACCAGCAGGGCCTCGACAGCAAGTTATGGCTACACCTTC.